The source of this T cell receptor (beta chain) is a study of T cell responses to AZD1222 COVID-19 vaccine. Whole-study results and caveats: Dominant CD4 TCR responses targeted spike regions 160-218 and 743-854. Nearly half of spike-specific TCRs reportedly go after variant regions that carry no mutations. It should be noted that donors were predominantly white British and more often female, and clonal diversity was possibly underestimated.

TCRdb keeps only in-frame clones here, not all; method: immunoSEQ multiplex PCR. The sample yields 85,000 to 130,000 clones, roughly 86% seen once. Regarding this clone: Its target is unknown.

This receptor was identified in an adult who received the MenACWY meningococcal vaccine as a control. Sequences were derived from peripheral blood, sampled 28 days after the second dose of the MenACWY control vaccine.

In DNA, the CDR3 is TGTGCCAGCAGCTTGAACTTTAATGAAAAACTGTTTTTT. Residues: CASSLNFNEKLFF. This chain connects TRBV5-6 to TRBJ1-4; D is unclear. In germline, CDR1 is SGHDT, CDR2 YYEEEE. The CDR3 runs 13 residues. The V gene lost 1 base and the J gene lost 4 bases, with 5 bases spanning the gap.